A single sample is the source of the 20 T cell receptor beta chains below, sequenced in a study of monozygotic twins with inflammatory bowel disease. No DNA is given; TCRdb re-called the 5' RACE reads and lists each CDR3 protein once. The sample yields 400,000 to 500,000 distinct CDR3 sequences, of which the top ten take up 2% to 3%. Sequencing was done on a sample of blood. The receptors derive from a human donor with ulcerative colitis or Crohn's disease, or a healthy co-twin of an affected twin (not recorded which).

V gene TRBV2 combines with J gene TRBJ2-1. Germline V lookup: CDR1 SNHLY, CDR2 FYNNEI. This CDR3 region has 12 residues. CDR3 protein: CASSETYNEQFF.

V is TRBV15 and J is TRBJ1-4. From germline, CDR1 is LNHNV and CDR2 YYDKDF (reference sequence). The CDR3 is 13 residues long. The CDR3 region is CATSRGTNEKLFF.

The chain employs TRBV15 and TRBJ1-4; absent DNA, TCRdb's TRBD1 call cannot be checked. The CDR3 loop spans 17 amino acids. Germline CDR1 and CDR2: LNHNV and YYDKDF (reference sequence). CDR3 in amino acids: CATSGQKDRLFNEKLFF.

The chain links TRBV5-4 to TRBJ1-1. There are 15 residues in the CDR3. Germline assignment: CDR1 SGHNT and CDR2 YYREEE (reference sequence). The CDR3: CASSKGGNVDTEAFF.

V gene TRBV7-6 combines with J gene TRBJ2-5; the TRBD1 assignment by TCRdb is unverifiable without DNA. The CDR3 is made up of 14 amino acids. Germline V gene sequence: CDR1 SGHVS, CDR2 FNYEAQ. The CDR3 here is CASSLQTGWETQYF.

The genes are TRBV5-1 and TRBJ1-5. The CDR3 is 15 amino acids. Germline values: CDR1 SGHRS, CDR2 YFSETQ. This CDR3 is CASSLGGGPEQPQHF.

The chain joins TRBV20-1 to TRBJ1-1; the TCRdb D gene call, TRBD1, has no DNA to confirm it. Germline V gene lookup returns CDR1 DFQATT and CDR2 SNEGSKA (reference sequence). The CDR3 runs 13 residues. CDR3 protein: CSAASDGHKEAFF.

The chain has TRBV10-2 and TRBJ1-1; TCRdb lists TRBD1, though no DNA is available to test this call. Germline CDR1 is WSHSY and CDR2 is SAAADI. This CDR3 region has 13 residues. The CDR3 is CASQRGGAYEAFF.

The V and J genes are TRBV7-9 and TRBJ2-2; TCRdb gives TRBD1 as the D gene, but with no DNA this cannot be confirmed. The CDR3 contains 15 residues. Germline CDR1 and CDR2: SEHNR and FQNEAQ (reference sequence). The CDR3: CASSPTARGTGELFF.

This rearrangement joins TRBV20-1 to TRBJ2-1; the TRBD1 assignment by TCRdb is unverifiable without DNA. Germline lookup yields CDR1 DFQATT and CDR2 SNEGSKA (reference sequence). This CDR3 contains 15 residues. This CDR3 reads CSATGTGLSYNEQFF.

The chain couples TRBV11-2 to TRBJ2-7; TCRdb reports TRBD1, a call that lacks DNA to check it against. The CDR3 totals 15 residues. In germline, CDR1 is SGHAT, CDR2 FQNNGV. The CDR3 region is CASSLSTGGPYEQYF.

The chain couples TRBV27 to TRBJ2-1; as DNA is missing, the TRBD1 call by TCRdb cannot be tested. Germline CDR1 MNHEY, CDR2 SMNVEV (reference sequence). The CDR3 runs to 19 residues. The CDR3 region is CASSLGLGEGGRYYNEQFF.

The chain has TRBV15 and TRBJ1-5; TCRdb gives TRBD1 as the D gene, but with no DNA this cannot be confirmed. Germline-derived CDR1 and CDR2 are LNHNV and YYDKDF (reference sequence). This CDR3 has 15 amino acids. The CDR3: CATSRDPGGNQPQHF.

The V gene is TRBV7-9, the J gene TRBJ1-1. The CDR3 spans 12 residues. Germline loops: CDR1 SEHNR, CDR2 FQNEAQ (reference sequence). The CDR3 region is CASSSLDTEAFF.

The rearrangement joins TRBV28 to TRBJ2-7; TCRdb picks TRBD1, but there is no DNA to check that call. There are 15 residues in the CDR3. Per the germline V gene, CDR1 is MDHEN and CDR2 is SYDVKM. The CDR3: CASSEPGTEVYEQYF.

This chain connects TRBV10-3 to TRBJ2-1; without DNA, the TCRdb call of TRBD2 cannot be checked. This CDR3 comprises 14 residues. CDR1 is ENHRY, CDR2 SYGVKD, per germline. CDR3: CAISERGGEAEQFF.

The CDR3 region is CASKTAQETQYF. The chain has TRBV6-5 and TRBJ2-5. Germline loops: CDR1 MNHEY, CDR2 SVGAGI. The length of the CDR3 is 12 residues.

V gene TRBV10-3 combines with J gene TRBJ2-1; TCRdb returns TRBD1, unconfirmable since there is no DNA. The CDR3 covers 14 residues. Germline assignment: CDR1 ENHRY and CDR2 SYGVKD. This CDR3 is CAISAGGTDNEQFF.

The chain is built from TRBV7-2 and TRBJ2-2; TCRdb picks TRBD2, but there is no DNA to check that call. CDR1 and CDR2 from the germline V gene are SGHTA and FQGNSA. This CDR3 has 17 residues. This CDR3 is CASSSSPSPPYTGELFF.

The chain is built from TRBV19 and TRBJ2-1; TCRdb selects TRBD2, and the lack of DNA leaves this call unchecked. This CDR3 contains 18 residues. CDR1 is LNHDA, CDR2 SQIVND, per germline (reference sequence). CDR3 in amino acids: CASSILGGGTSGRTHQFF. Using reference TRBV19 and TRBJ2-1 for the parts outside the CDR3, the full variable domain is DGGITQSPKYLFRKEGQNVTLSCEQNLNHDAMYWYRQDPGQGLRLIYYSQIVNDFQKGDIAEGYSVSREKKESFPLTVTSAQKNPTAFYLCASSILGGGTSGRTHQFFGPGTRLTVL.